Only a few counts were recorded for the clone carrying this T cell receptor (beta chain). No antigen is known for it. RNA transcripts were the template, and TCR beta CDR3 regions were amplified from them. HTBI-primed RT-PCR formed the first round, and a multiplex PCR formed the second. TCRdb used MiXCR to reprocess the multiplex PCR reads, holding one entry per CDR3 protein. Here the sample spans roughly 410,000 distinct CDR3 sequences, 15% being singletons. This specimen belongs to a study of Graves' ophthalmopathy and Graves' hyperthyroidism. Study-level findings and limits: Ophthalmopathy progression predictions by the model showed about 72% specificity and 70.59% sensitivity.

The germline CDR1 and CDR2 sequences are SGHRS and YFSETQ. The CDR3 extends over 15 amino acids. Between the trimmed V and J ends, which lost 0 bases and 1 base, there was a span of 10 bases. The specimen sequenced was peripheral blood. The clonotype originates from a woman aged 18-35 years with stable Graves' hyperthyroidism. The rearrangement joins TRBV5-1 to TRBJ1-1, with unresolved D. CDR3 nucleotides: TGCGCCAGCAGCTTGGAGCCAGGTCCGAACACTGAAGCTTTCTTT. It codes for CASSLEPGPNTEAFF.